This passage covers 5 T cell receptor beta chains from one sample sequenced in a study of Graves' ophthalmopathy and Graves' hyperthyroidism. Amplification targeted the TCR beta CDR3 regions, with RNA transcripts as the source material. The first-round RT-PCR employed HTBI primers together with the Qiagen OneStep RT-PCR kit. A multiplex PCR was then performed as the second round. TCRdb reanalysed the multiplex PCR reads using MiXCR and keeps one entry per CDR3 protein. The profile shows just over 400,000 distinct CDR3 sequences, roughly 20% of them singletons. The sequenced material came from peripheral blood. The receptors were gathered from a woman aged 18-35 years with stable Graves' hyperthyroidism.

This clonotype was counted at least ten times. This chain uses TRBV28 with TRBJ2-5, with D perhaps matching TRBD2 (5 bases). The CDR3 is 13 amino acids. V gave up 8 bases and J gave up 1 base, with 11 bases separating them. Germline CDR1 and CDR2: MDHEN and SYDVKM. This chain's CDR3 is CASLSRGQETQYF. The CDR3 bases are TGTGCCAGCCTTTCCCGGGGCCAAGAGACCCAGTACTTC.

The table lists this clonotype with many counts. The rearrangement links TRBV28 to TRBJ1-1; the D gene is possibly TRBD1 (6 bases). CDR1 is MDHEN, CDR2 SYDVKM, per germline. The CDR3 sequence is 13 residues long. The V end lost 3 bases, the J end lost 4 bases, and 9 bases lay between the germline ends. This chain's CDR3 is CASSFAGATEAFF. The CDR3 bases are TGTGCCAGCAGTTTCGCGGGGGCCACTGAAGCTTTCTTT.

This rearrangement joins TRBV15 to TRBJ1-5; D not certain. CDR3 length: 11 residues. The germline gives CDR1 LNHNV, CDR2 YYDKDF (reference sequence). V was trimmed by 5 bases and J by 11 bases, leaving 10 bases between them. This CDR3 reads CATSPTVAQHF. CDR3 coding DNA: TGTGCCACCAGCCCCACTGTGGCCCAGCATTTT.

V usage is TRBV2 and J usage is TRBJ2-5, with D possibly being TRBD2 (5 bases). The CDR3 sequence is 17 residues long. CDR1 is SNHLY, CDR2 FYNNEI, per germline. The ends were cut back, 5 bases at V and 1 base at J, with 20 bases in the middle. This CDR3 is CASSRVRRTSSQETQYF. DNA of the CDR3: TGTGCCAGCAGTCGTGTGCGGAGGACCTCGTCCCAAGAGACCCAGTACTTC. Variable domain in full (rest from reference TRBV2 and TRBJ2-5): EPEVTQTPSHQVTQMGQEVILRCVPISNHLYFYWYRQILGQKVEFLVSFYNNEISEKSEIFDDQFSVERPDGSNFTLKIRSTKLEDSAMYFCASSRVRRTSSQETQYFGPGTRLLVL.

There are a few counts of this clonotype. Just one base apart from a much larger clone, this may be a read error. The chain combines TRBV19 with TRBJ2-7; 9 nucleotides align to TRBD1. This CDR3 has 14 amino acids. CDR1 is LNHDA, CDR2 SQIVND, per germline (reference sequence). After removal of 7 bases from V and 1 base from J, the junction contained 5 bases not matched to a gene. The CDR3 loop is CASNRDRASYEQYF. Written as DNA, the CDR3 is TGTGCCAGTAACCGGGACAGGGCATCCTACGAGCAGTACTTC.